The source of this T cell receptor (beta chain) is a study of cytomegalovirus exposure and HLA in healthy donors. The study ran its PCR with 60 Vbeta and 13 Jbeta primers. Clones were sequenced by immunoSEQ multiplex PCR, and TCRdb holds only the in-frame ones, with some missing. This sample has some 170,000 clones, with approximately 80% found just once. Between the trimmed V and J ends, which lost 0 bases and 6 bases, there was a span of 14 bases. CDR1 and CDR2 from the germline V gene are MNHNY and SVGAGI (reference sequence). The CDR3 covers 15 residues. This clone has just one count. Whereas donors were nominally healthy upon sampling, unrecorded immune exposures were probable.

The sequence came from a man aged 35 to 55 in good health and CMV-seronegative. What was sequenced was PBMCs. V is TRBV6-6 and J is TRBJ1-2; D not certain. The CDR3 DNA reads as TGTGCCAGCAGTTACTCCTTAGCGGGGTTAGATGGCTACACCTTC. Amino acid sequence: CASSYSLAGLDGYTF.